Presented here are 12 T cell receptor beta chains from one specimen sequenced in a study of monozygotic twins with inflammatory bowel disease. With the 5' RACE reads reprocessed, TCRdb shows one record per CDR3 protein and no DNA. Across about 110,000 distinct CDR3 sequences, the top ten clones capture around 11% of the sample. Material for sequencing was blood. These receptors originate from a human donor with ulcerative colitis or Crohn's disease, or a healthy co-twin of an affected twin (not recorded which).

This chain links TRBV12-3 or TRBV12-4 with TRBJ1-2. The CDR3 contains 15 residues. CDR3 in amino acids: CASSLGRRTNYGYTF.

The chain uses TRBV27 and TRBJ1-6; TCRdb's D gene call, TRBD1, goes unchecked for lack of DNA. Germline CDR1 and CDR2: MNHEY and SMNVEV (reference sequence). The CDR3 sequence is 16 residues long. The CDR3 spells CASSHRGRTYNSPLHF.

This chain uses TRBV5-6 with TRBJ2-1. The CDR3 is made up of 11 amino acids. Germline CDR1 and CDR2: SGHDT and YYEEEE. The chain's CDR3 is CASSTYNEQFF.

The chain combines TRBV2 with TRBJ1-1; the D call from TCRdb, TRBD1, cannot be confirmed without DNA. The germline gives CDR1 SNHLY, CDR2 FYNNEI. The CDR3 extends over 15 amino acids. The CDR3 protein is CASSEYKETGSEAFF.

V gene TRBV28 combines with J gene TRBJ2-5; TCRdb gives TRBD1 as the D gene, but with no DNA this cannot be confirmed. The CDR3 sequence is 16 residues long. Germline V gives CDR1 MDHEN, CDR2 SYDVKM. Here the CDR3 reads CASSTTPLFSRETQYF.

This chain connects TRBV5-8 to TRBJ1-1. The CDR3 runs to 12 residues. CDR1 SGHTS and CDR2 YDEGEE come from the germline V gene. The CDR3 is CASSLGATEAFF. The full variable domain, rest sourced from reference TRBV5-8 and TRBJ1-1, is EAGVTQSPTHLIKTRGQQATLRCSPISGHTSVYWYQQALGLGLQFLLWYDEGEERNRGNFPPRFSGRQFPNYSSELNVNALELEDSALYLCASSLGATEAFFGQGTRLTVV.

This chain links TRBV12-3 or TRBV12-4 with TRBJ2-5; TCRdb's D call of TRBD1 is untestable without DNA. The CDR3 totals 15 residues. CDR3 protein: CASSFFRDRVETQYF.

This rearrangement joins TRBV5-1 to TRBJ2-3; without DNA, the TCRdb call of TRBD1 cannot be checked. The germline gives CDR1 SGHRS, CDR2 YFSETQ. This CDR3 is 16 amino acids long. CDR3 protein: CASSPDLGQLGDTQYF.

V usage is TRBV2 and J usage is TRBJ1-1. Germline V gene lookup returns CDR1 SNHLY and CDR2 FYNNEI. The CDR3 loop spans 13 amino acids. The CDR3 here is CASSGSGSGEAFF.

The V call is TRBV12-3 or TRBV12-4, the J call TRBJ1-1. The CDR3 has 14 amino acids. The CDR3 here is CASSLDGVNTEAFF.

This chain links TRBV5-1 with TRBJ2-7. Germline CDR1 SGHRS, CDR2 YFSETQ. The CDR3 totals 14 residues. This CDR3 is CASSLAPSSYEQYF.

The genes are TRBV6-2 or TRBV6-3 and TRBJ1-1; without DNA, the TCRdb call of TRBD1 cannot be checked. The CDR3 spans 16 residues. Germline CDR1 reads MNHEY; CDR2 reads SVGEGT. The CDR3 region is CASSYPRETMNTEAFF.